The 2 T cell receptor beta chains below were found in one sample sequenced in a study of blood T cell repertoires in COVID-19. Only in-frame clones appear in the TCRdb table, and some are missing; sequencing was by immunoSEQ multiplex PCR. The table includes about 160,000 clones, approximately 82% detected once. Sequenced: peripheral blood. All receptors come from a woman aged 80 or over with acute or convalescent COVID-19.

The CDR3 region has the DNA TGTGCCACCAGCAGAGACGGGGGGGCGGGGGAAAAACTGTTTTTT. It encodes CATSRDGGAGEKLFF. This rearrangement joins TRBV15 to TRBJ1-4, with TRBD1 as a possible D gene (6 bases). From germline, CDR1 is LNHNV and CDR2 YYDKDF (reference sequence). CDR3 length: 15 amino acids. V shed 0 bases and J shed 8 bases, with 13 bases lying between them.

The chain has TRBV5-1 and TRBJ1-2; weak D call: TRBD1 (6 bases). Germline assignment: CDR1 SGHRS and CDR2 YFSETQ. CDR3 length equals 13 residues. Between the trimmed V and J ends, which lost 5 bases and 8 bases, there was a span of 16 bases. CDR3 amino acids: CASSQSGAGGYTF. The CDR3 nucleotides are TGCGCCAGCAGTCAATCAGGGGCCGGAGGCTACACCTTC.